This entry lists 27 T cell receptor beta chains sequenced from one sample in a study of T-cell memory formation after mild COVID-19. TCRdb recomputed calls from the 5' RACE reads with MiXCR, one row per CDR3 protein. The sample records 120,000 to 150,000 distinct CDR3 sequences, around 21% being singletons. The material sequenced was PBMCs or a T cell subset sorted from them (not recorded which). The receptors were gathered from an adult woman who had mild COVID-19 (a few samples of this study predate the infection). Cell type and time point are not known.

A few counts support this clonotype. The chain is built from TRBV3-1 and TRBJ2-7; either TRBD1 or TRBD2 may fit D (5 bases each). V lost 1 base to trimming and J lost 3 bases, with 10 bases between them. Looked up from germline, CDR1 is LGHDT and CDR2 is YNNKEL (reference sequence). The CDR3 length is 14 residues. Written as DNA, the CDR3 is TGTGCCAGCAGCCAAGCAGAGGGGATCTACGAGCAGTACTTC. Amino acid sequence: CASSQAEGIYEQYF.

V usage is TRBV12-3 or TRBV12-4 and J usage is TRBJ2-5; 7 bases agree with TRBD2. V was clipped by 5 bases and J by 9 bases; unmatched bases: 6. This CDR3 region has 12 residues. The chain's CDR3 is CASSLPAGAQYF. As DNA, the CDR3 is TGTGCCAGCAGTCTGCCCGCGGGGGCCCAGTACTTC.

This clonotype was picked up a small number of times. V usage is TRBV4-3 and J usage is TRBJ1-5; tentatively, D is TRBD1 (5 bases). This CDR3 spans 15 amino acids. The V end lost 4 bases, the J end lost 6 bases, and 16 bases lay between the germline ends. Germline CDR1 LGHNA, CDR2 YSLEER. The CDR3 sequence is CASSPGPREGQPQHF. The CDR3 coding sequence is TGCGCCAGCAGCCCGGGGCCCAGGGAGGGTCAGCCCCAGCATTTT.

The V gene is TRBV7-8, the J gene TRBJ1-3; D unclear. Between the trimmed V and J ends, which lost 1 base and 0 bases, there was a span of 13 bases. Per germline, CDR1 SGHVS and CDR2 FQNEAQ. This CDR3 region has 17 residues. The CDR3 spells CASSLEGSFSSGNTIYF. In DNA, the CDR3 is TGTGCCAGCAGCTTAGAGGGCAGTTTTAGCTCTGGAAACACCATATATTTT.

The V gene is TRBV20-1, the J gene TRBJ2-7, with 8 bases aligning to TRBD1. Germline values: CDR1 DFQATT, CDR2 SNEGSKA (reference sequence). Germline trimming cut 5 bases from V and 3 bases from J; bases unmatched to any gene: 6. CDR3 size: 13 residues. The DNA for the CDR3 is TGCAGTGCTCCGGGACAGGCCCGCTACGAGCAGTACTTC. This translates into CSAPGQARYEQYF.

This chain joins TRBV10-3 and TRBJ2-7; D is perhaps TRBD2 (6 bases). Germline loops: CDR1 ENHRY, CDR2 SYGVKD. The length of the CDR3 is 15 residues. V lost 3 bases and J lost 2, with 14 bases in between. This CDR3 reads CAISDPGRTTYEQYF. The CDR3, as DNA: TGTGCCATCAGTGATCCGGGACGGACTACCTACGAGCAGTACTTC.

Only a few counts were recorded for this clonotype. The chain employs TRBV15 and TRBJ2-7, with D unresolved. V lost 8 bases and J 2 bases, leaving 19 bases between the germline ends. The CDR3 is made up of 15 amino acids. Germline V gives CDR1 LNHNV, CDR2 YYDKDF (reference sequence). The CDR3 sequence is CATSAWQAGTYEQYF. The CDR3 DNA is TGTGCCACCTCGGCCTGGCAGGCAGGTACCTACGAGCAGTACTTC.

The chain couples TRBV12-3 or TRBV12-4 to TRBJ2-7; 10 nucleotides align to TRBD1. V was clipped by 5 bases and J by 5 bases; unmatched bases: 6. CDR3 length: 14 amino acids. CDR3 protein: CASSTRTGGNEQYF. The DNA of the CDR3 is TGTGCCAGCAGTACCCGGACAGGGGGAAACGAGCAGTACTTC.

This clonotype was picked up many times. The chain links TRBV7-2 to TRBJ1-5; TRBD1 is a possible D gene (5 bases). This CDR3 spans 12 amino acids. Germline V gene lookup returns CDR1 SGHTA and CDR2 FQGNSA. V was cut by 2 bases and J by 8 bases, with 7 bases left in between. The CDR3 DNA reads TGTGCCAGCAGCTTACCGGGGGAGCCCCAGCATTTT. This sequence encodes CASSLPGEPQHF. Complete variable domain (other parts from reference TRBV7-2 and TRBJ1-5): GAGVSQSPSNKVTEKGKDVELRCDPISGHTALYWYRQSLGQGLEFLIYFQGNSAPDKSGLPSDRFSAERTGGSVSTLTIQRTQQEDSAVYLCASSLPGEPQHFGDGTRLSIL.

The rearrangement joins TRBV12-3 or TRBV12-4 to TRBJ1-1; tentatively, D is TRBD1 (6 bases). Trimming removed 7 bases from V and 5 bases from J, with 17 bases in between. The CDR3 consists of 14 residues. The CDR3 bases are TGTGCCAGCACCAAAAGTCGAGGGGGAACTGAAGCTTTCTTT. It codes for CASTKSRGGTEAFF.

In its sample, this clonotype was seen a few times. The chain employs TRBV20-1 and TRBJ1-6, with D possibly TRBD1 on 5 matching bases. The CDR3 sequence is 17 residues long. Per the germline V gene, CDR1 is DFQATT and CDR2 is SNEGSKA (reference sequence). Deletions cut 5 bases from V and 4 bases from J, with 21 bases between. CDR3 nucleotides: TGCAGTGCTTACCCCCCGGCCGGGACCGGGTATAATTCACCCCTCCACTTT. Translated, it gives CSAYPPAGTGYNSPLHF.

This clonotype is classed as medium-sized. The chain carries TRBV18 and TRBJ2-5; D is undetermined. The CDR3 totals 12 residues. V was shortened by 3 bases and J by 2 bases, with 4 bases between the two germline ends. CDR1 KGHSH and CDR2 LQKENI come from the germline V gene. CDR3 loop: CASSPTQETQYF. Here the CDR3 DNA reads TGTGCCAGCTCACCTACACAAGAGACCCAGTACTTC. Based on the CDR3 plus reference TRBV18 and TRBJ2-5, the full variable domain is NAGVMQNPRHLVRRRGQEARLRCSPMKGHSHVYWYRQLPEEGLKFMVYLQKENIIDESGMPKERFSAEFPKEGPSILRIQQVVRGDSAAYFCASSPTQETQYFGPGTRLLVL.

The chain carries TRBV5-6 and TRBJ2-6, with D unclear. The CDR3 consists of 17 residues. V dropped 4 bases and J dropped 0 bases, with 14 bases sitting between them. Germline values: CDR1 SGHDT, CDR2 YYEEEE. The CDR3 nucleotides read TGTGCCAGCAGCCCGTTCGACGCCCGCTCTGGGGCCAACGTCCTGACTTTC. Its protein product is CASSPFDARSGANVLTF.

This clonotype was picked up a small number of times. The rearrangement links TRBV6-5 to TRBJ2-7; D is undetermined. Germline loops: CDR1 MNHEY, CDR2 SVGAGI. The CDR3 has 16 amino acids. V lost 2 bases and J 0 bases, leaving 14 bases between the germline ends. The CDR3 region is CASSYPLGADSYEQYF. The CDR3 bases are TGTGCCAGCAGTTACCCTCTCGGCGCGGACTCCTACGAGCAGTACTTC.

The J gene is TRBJ2-1, the V gene TRBV20-1; TRBD2 matches at 7 bases. J was trimmed by 2 bases and V by 1 base; bases with no gene match: 5. CDR3 length: 15 amino acids. The germline CDR1 and CDR2 sequences are DFQATT and SNEGSKA (reference sequence). The CDR3 nucleotides read TGCAGTGCTAGAGGAGCGGGAATACCCTACAATGAGCAGTTCTTC. This gives the protein CSARGAGIPYNEQFF.

This clonotype showed up just a few times. This sequence joins TRBV12-3 or TRBV12-4 and TRBJ1-5; D perhaps matches TRBD1 (5 bases). This CDR3 is 14 amino acids long. Trimming pared 6 bases from V and 6 bases from J, leaving 15 bases between. The CDR3, as DNA: TGTGCCAGCAGCTCGGGGGTCACGAGTCAGCCCCAGCATTTT. This gives the protein CASSSGVTSQPQHF.

The chain employs TRBV7-9 and TRBJ1-2; D is perhaps TRBD1 (5 bases). This CDR3 is built from 19 residues. The ends were cut back, 1 base at V and 0 bases at J, with 21 bases in the middle. Looked up from germline, CDR1 is SEHNR and CDR2 is FQNEAQ (reference sequence). CDR3 residues: CASSLVLVQGSLTNYGYTF. In nucleotides, the CDR3 is TGTGCCAGCAGCTTAGTTCTCGTCCAGGGAAGCCTGACTAACTATGGCTACACCTTC.

The chain joins TRBV24-1 to TRBJ2-2; D remains ambiguous. The CDR3 has 13 amino acids. Germline V CDR1 and CDR2: KGHDR, SFDVKD. V shed 9 bases and J shed 5 bases, with 12 bases lying between them. DNA of the CDR3: TGTGCCACCGAACGTTTCGAAACCGGGGAGCTGTTTTTT. This translates into CATERFETGELFF.

The chain has TRBV6-6 and TRBJ2-7; 8 nucleotides agree with TRBD1. The V and J ends lost 2 bases and 3 bases, in that order; junction bases with no gene match: 3. Germline CDR1 is MNHNY and CDR2 is SVGAGI (reference sequence). CDR3 length: 14 residues. For the CDR3, the DNA is TGTGCCAGCAGTTACCCCGGGACAGGCTACGAGCAGTACTTC. Protein: CASSYPGTGYEQYF.

The rearrangement uses TRBV20-1 and TRBJ2-1; D is unclear. This CDR3 is 11 amino acids long. V lost 6 bases to trimming and J lost 7 bases, with 10 bases between them. CDR1 is DFQATT, CDR2 SNEGSKA, per germline (reference sequence). The CDR3 DNA follows: TGCAGTGCCCACGAGGTGAATGAGCAGTTCTTC. The encoded protein is CSAHEVNEQFF.

This clonotype was recorded once. V is TRBV2 and J is TRBJ1-5; D unclear. V was cut by 7 bases and J by 7 bases, with 17 bases left in between. There are 14 residues in the CDR3. From germline, CDR1 is SNHLY and CDR2 FYNNEI. Here the CDR3 reads CASKPESGRQPQHF. Written as DNA, the CDR3 is TGTGCCAGCAAGCCGGAGTCAGGACGACAGCCCCAGCATTTT.

The table lists this clonotype with many counts. This rearrangement joins TRBV5-1 to TRBJ2-1, with 11 nucleotides matching TRBD2. V lost 1 base to trimming and J lost 6 bases; unmatched junction nucleotides: 9. This CDR3 spans 17 amino acids. Germline V gene data show CDR1 as SGHRS and CDR2 as YFSETQ. The CDR3 reads CASSLLLTSGSGNEQFF. CDR3 nucleotides: TGCGCCAGCAGCTTGTTGCTAACTAGCGGGAGTGGCAATGAGCAGTTCTTC.

This clonotype was detected a few times. The V and J genes are TRBV27 and TRBJ2-6, with D perhaps TRBD1 (5 bases). Trimming left V 6 bases short and J 3 bases short, with 18 bases between. This CDR3 region has 17 residues. Per germline, CDR1 MNHEY and CDR2 SMNVEV (reference sequence). Here the CDR3 reads CASSPSAGWSGANVLTF. As DNA, the CDR3 is TGTGCCAGCAGCCCTTCCGCAGGGTGGAGTGGGGCCAACGTCCTGACTTTC.

The chain recombines TRBV7-2 with TRBJ2-5; D perhaps matches TRBD1 (5 bases). Germline assignment: CDR1 SGHTA and CDR2 FQGNSA. This CDR3 comprises 14 residues. V was trimmed by 1 base and J by 2 bases, leaving 8 bases between them. The CDR3, as DNA: TGTGCCAGCAGCTTAGTGGGGCGGCAAGAGACCCAGTACTTC. Protein sequence: CASSLVGRQETQYF.

V and J are TRBV12-3 or TRBV12-4 and TRBJ1-2; possible D gene TRBD1, 6 bases. V lost 3 bases to trimming and J lost 5 bases, with 10 bases between them. The CDR3 spans 13 residues. The DNA for the CDR3 is TGTGCCAGCAGTTTTCTACAGGGTTATGGCTACACCTTC. It yields the protein CASSFLQGYGYTF.

This chain links TRBV5-1 with TRBJ2-5, with D perhaps assigned TRBD1 or TRBD2 (6 bases each). V lost 5 bases and J lost 2, with 16 bases in between. Germline loops: CDR1 SGHRS, CDR2 YFSETQ. CDR3 size: 15 residues. CDR3 protein: CASSRLGGPQETQYF. The CDR3 DNA is TGCGCCAGCAGTCGGCTTGGGGGGCCTCAAGAGACCCAGTACTTC.

This clonotype showed up many times. The genes are TRBV7-9 and TRBJ2-5, with a weak D call TRBD1 (6 bases). Germline values: CDR1 SEHNR, CDR2 FQNEAQ (reference sequence). The CDR3 length is 14 residues. V shed 4 bases and J shed 5 bases, with 14 bases lying between them. This CDR3 reads CASSSATGRETQYF. CDR3 coding DNA: TGTGCCAGCAGCTCCGCGACAGGTCGGGAGACCCAGTACTTC.